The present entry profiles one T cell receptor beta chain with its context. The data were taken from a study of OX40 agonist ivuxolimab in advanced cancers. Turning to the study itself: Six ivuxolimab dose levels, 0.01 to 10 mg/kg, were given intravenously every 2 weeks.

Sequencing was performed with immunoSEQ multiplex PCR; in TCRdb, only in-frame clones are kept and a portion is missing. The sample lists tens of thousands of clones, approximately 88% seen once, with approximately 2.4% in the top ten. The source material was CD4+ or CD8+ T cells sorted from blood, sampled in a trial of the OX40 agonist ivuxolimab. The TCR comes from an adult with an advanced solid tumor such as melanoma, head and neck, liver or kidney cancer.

The CDR3 nucleotides are TGTGCCAGCAGCCGGACAGTTCAAGAGACCCAGTACTTC. It encodes CASSRTVQETQYF. This sequence joins TRBV11-1 and TRBJ2-5; maybe TRBD1 (6 bases). CDR3 size: 13 residues. V dropped 5 bases and J dropped 2 bases, with 9 bases sitting between them. Germline-derived CDR1 and CDR2 are SGHAT and FQDESV (reference sequence).